This T cell receptor beta chain was obtained from a study of radiation and T cells in renal cell carcinoma. Time point defined: blood 2 weeks post-SBRT. Treatment in this sample: 15 Gy SBRT to primary tumor, nephrectomy 4 weeks later. The method was immunoSEQ multiplex PCR; TCRdb's version includes in-frame clones alone and lacks a portion of them. The sample includes roughly 150,000 clones, roughly 86% of them seen just once. Trimming took off 5 bases at V and 8 bases at J, with 24 bases between the two ends. Germline CDR1 reads SGHVS; CDR2 reads FQNEAQ. The CDR3 runs to 17 residues. The source was blood, collected from a patient whose treatment included radiotherapy and nephrectomy. This clonotype originated in a woman between 50 and 59 years old with renal cell carcinoma. J is TRBJ1-4 and V is TRBV7-8; D is uncertain. Here the CDR3 DNA reads TGTGCCAGCAGCCCTCGGAGAATAGCTCTGGGCAAGGAAAAACTGTTTTTT. It codes for CASSPRRIALGKEKLFF.